The 24 T cell receptor beta chains in this list originate from one sample, sequenced in a study of regulatory T cells in long-lasting Graves disease. Sample time point: persistent/refractory GD, antithyroid drugs over 5 years with positive TRAb. With RNA extracted from PBMCs as input, the TCR library was made. CDR3-region Arm-PCR and iRepertoire HTBI primers produced the TCR beta libraries. Using its own MiXCR run on the multiplex PCR reads, TCRdb lists one record per CDR3 protein. The sample carries some 370,000 distinct CDR3 sequences, approximately 23% recorded once. This specimen was peripheral blood mononuclear cells (PBMCs), taken when the disease was refractory, from a patient treated with antithyroid drugs. The origin of the receptors is a woman in her thirties or forties with Graves disease.

The rearrangement uses TRBV10-3 and TRBJ2-7; tentatively, D is TRBD2 (5 bases). CDR3 length: 14 amino acids. V was trimmed by 1 base and J by 2 bases, leaving 9 bases between them. Germline-derived CDR1 and CDR2 are ENHRY and SYGVKD. The CDR3 here is CAISEWERPYEQYF. Here the CDR3 DNA reads TGTGCCATCAGTGAGTGGGAGAGACCCTACGAGCAGTACTTC.

This clonotype was recorded many times. The chain employs TRBV12-3 or TRBV12-4 and TRBJ2-7, with TRBD2 as a possible D gene (6 bases). The CDR3 contains 13 residues. Trimming left V 6 bases short and J 2 bases short, with 11 bases between. The CDR3: CASRIGLTYEQYF. CDR3 DNA: TGTGCCAGCAGGATAGGACTAACCTACGAGCAGTACTTC.

On this clonotype: A clone one base away is much larger, so this may be a read error. The V call is TRBV24-1, the J call TRBJ2-2; unclear D gene. Trimming removed 9 bases at V and 0 bases at J, with 7 bases between. Germline CDR1 reads KGHDR; CDR2 reads SFDVKD. CDR3 length equals 13 residues. CDR3 bases: TGTGCCACCGGTCCTGCGAACACCGGGGAGCTGTTTTTT. Amino acids: CATGPANTGELFF.

There are many counts of this clonotype. The chain recombines TRBV3-1 with TRBJ2-7; 7 bases fit TRBD2. Germline CDR1 is LGHDT and CDR2 is YNNKEL (reference sequence). V lost 2 bases, J lost 4 bases, and 11 bases stayed unmatched. The CDR3 sequence is 16 residues long. The CDR3 sequence: CASSQWTRGTEYEQYF. Here the CDR3 DNA reads TGTGCCAGCAGCCAATGGACTAGAGGGACCGAGTACGAGCAGTACTTC.

The chain joins TRBV20-1 to TRBJ1-2; tentative D call: TRBD1 (6 bases). Germline assignment: CDR1 DFQATT and CDR2 SNEGSKA (reference sequence). Trimming pared 3 bases from V and 4 bases from J, leaving 12 bases between. The CDR3 is 13 residues long. CDR3 loop: CSASQDRFYGYTF. The CDR3 DNA follows: TGCAGTGCTAGCCAAGACAGGTTCTATGGCTACACCTTC.

This clonotype was recorded many times. The V call is TRBV28, the J call TRBJ1-6; D not certain. CDR1 and CDR2 (germline): MDHEN, SYDVKM. The CDR3 loop spans 15 amino acids. Trimming shortened V by 1 base and J by 7 bases, and 11 bases separated the two germline ends. CDR3 nucleotides: TGTGCCAGCAGTTTATTTCGGACGGTAAATTCACCCCTCCACTTT. As protein: CASSLFRTVNSPLHF.

This clonotype was picked up a small number of times. The chain recombines TRBV18 with TRBJ1-4, with D uncertain. V was pared by 3 bases and J by 8 bases, with 10 bases between. CDR3 length: 13 residues. Germline V gene data show CDR1 as KGHSH and CDR2 as LQKENI. The CDR3 DNA is TGTGCCAGCTCACCTGCAGGCGACGAAAAACTGTTTTTT. Its protein product is CASSPAGDEKLFF. Looking up the rest from reference TRBV18 and TRBJ1-4 gives the full variable domain: NAGVMQNPRHLVRRRGQEARLRCSPMKGHSHVYWYRQLPEEGLKFMVYLQKENIIDESGMPKERFSAEFPKEGPSILRIQQVVRGDSAAYFCASSPAGDEKLFFGSGTQLSVL.

A remark on this clonotype: A junction boundary mismatches the germline segment, possibly from a read error. The gene calls are TRBV10-1 and TRBJ2-7, with D unclear. Germline V gene lookup returns CDR1 WNHNN and CDR2 SYGVQD (reference sequence). The CDR3 spans 15 residues. DNA for the CDR3: TGCGCCAGCAGTGAGTCGAGGAAACCCTCCTCCGAGCAGTACTTC. It is translated as CASSESRKPSSEQYF.

J is TRBJ2-1 and V is TRBV28, with a tentative D call TRBD2 (5 bases). This CDR3 region has 17 residues. V was pared by 5 bases and J by 0 bases, with 17 bases between. Germline V gene lookup returns CDR1 MDHEN and CDR2 SYDVKM. The DNA for the CDR3 is TGTGCCAGCAGTCCCCTCAGAGGAGGCAGCTCCTACAATGAGCAGTTCTTC. Translated: CASSPLRGGSSYNEQFF.

This clonotype appeared many times. The chain has TRBV6-1 and TRBJ1-1; a possible D gene is TRBD1 (6 bases). The V end lost 7 bases, the J end lost 1 base, and 13 bases lay between the germline ends. Germline V CDR1 and CDR2: MNHNS, SASEGT. The CDR3 spans 14 residues. CDR3 protein: CASTLHRANTEAFF. The CDR3 coding sequence is TGTGCCAGCACCCTACACAGGGCGAACACTGAAGCTTTCTTT.

This clonotype has only one observation. V gene TRBV5-6 combines with J gene TRBJ2-7, with 8 bases aligning to TRBD2. J gave up 5 bases and V 4 bases, and 11 bases lay outside the gene matches. This CDR3 is 15 amino acids long. The germline V gene encodes CDR1 SGHDT and CDR2 YYEEEE. The CDR3 loop is CASSLGRLAYNEQYF. CDR3 DNA sequence: TGTGCCAGCAGCCTCGGGCGACTAGCGTATAACGAGCAGTACTTC.

This clonotype came up many times. The chain employs TRBV20-1 and TRBJ1-1; tentatively, D is TRBD1 (5 bases). The germline V and J ends were trimmed by 3 bases and 0 bases, with 11 bases remaining between them. Germline V CDR1 and CDR2: DFQATT, SNEGSKA (reference sequence). The CDR3 contains 14 residues. The CDR3 here is CSASGRTMNTEAFF. As DNA, the CDR3 is TGCAGTGCTAGTGGAAGGACAATGAACACTGAAGCTTTCTTT.

This clonotype has at least ten counts. CDR3 loop: CASSLMRRVGSTQYF. The CDR3 DNA is TGTGCCAGCAGTTTAATGAGGAGGGTTGGGTCGACCCAGTACTTC. The chain recombines TRBV28 with TRBJ2-5; D perhaps matches TRBD2 (6 bases). Germline V CDR1 and CDR2: MDHEN, SYDVKM. CDR3 length equals 15 residues. V dropped 2 bases and J dropped 7 bases, with 17 bases sitting between them.

This clonotype was found a few times. V gene TRBV9 combines with J gene TRBJ1-4; no firm D call. Germline assignment: CDR1 SGDLS and CDR2 YYNGEE. The CDR3 runs 14 residues. The V end was cut by 0 bases, the J end by 8 bases, with 11 bases between. DNA for the CDR3: TGTGCCAGCAGCGTAGGCCGGACGGAGGAAAAACTGTTTTTT. It encodes CASSVGRTEEKLFF.

At least ten counts were recorded for this clonotype. V is TRBV20-1 and J is TRBJ2-5, with 8 bases that match TRBD1. From germline, CDR1 is DFQATT and CDR2 SNEGSKA (reference sequence). The CDR3 is made up of 16 amino acids. V was clipped by 6 bases and J by 1 base; unmatched bases: 13. The CDR3 region is CSARGLAERTQETQYF. CDR3 in DNA: TGCAGTGCCAGGGGGCTAGCTGAGCGCACCCAAGAGACCCAGTACTTC.

The chain links TRBV28 to TRBJ1-2; TRBD1 agrees at 12 bases. J lost 3 bases, V lost 10 bases, and 9 bases had no gene match. The CDR3 spans 15 residues. Germline CDR1 reads MDHEN; CDR2 reads SYDVKM. This chain's CDR3 is CATGTGGDRYYGYTF. CDR3 nucleotides: TGTGCCACCGGGACAGGGGGCGATAGGTACTATGGCTACACCTTC.

The sample holds many counts of this clonotype. The chain couples TRBV6-5 to TRBJ1-2; 8 bases agree with TRBD1. Germline-derived CDR1 and CDR2 are MNHEY and SVGAGI. The CDR3 spans 16 residues. J lost 3 bases, V lost 0 bases, and 6 bases had no gene match. CDR3 coding DNA: TGTGCCAGCAGTTACTCGGGACAGGTGCTAGACTATGGCTACACCTTC. Encoded protein: CASSYSGQVLDYGYTF.

This clonotype was counted a few times. V usage is TRBV28 and J usage is TRBJ1-5, with unresolved D. There are 15 residues in the CDR3. V lost 7 bases to trimming and J lost 7 bases, with 20 bases between them. Germline V CDR1 and CDR2: MDHEN, SYDVKM. CDR3: CASTVAGGFGQPQHF. The CDR3 DNA sequence: TGTGCCAGCACCGTTGCTGGAGGGTTCGGCCAGCCCCAGCATTTT.

This clonotype showed up many times. This chain links TRBV29-1 with TRBJ1-4, with D possibly matching TRBD1 (5 bases). V was pared by 5 bases and J by 10 bases, with 17 bases between. The CDR3 is made up of 13 amino acids. CDR1 and CDR2 (germline): SQVTM, ANQGSEA. The CDR3 bases are TGCAGCGTTCAGTCGCAGGGTGAGGGAAAACTGTTTTTT. Its translation is CSVQSQGEGKLFF. Variable domain in full (rest from reference TRBV29-1 and TRBJ1-4): SAVISQKPSRDICQRGTSLTIQCQVDSQVTMMFWYRQQPGQSLTLIATANQGSEATYESGFVIDKFPISRPNLTFSTLTVSNMSPEDSSIYLCSVQSQGEGKLFFGSGTQLSVL.

There are many counts of this clonotype. The chain couples TRBV28 to TRBJ2-7, with D tentatively TRBD1 or TRBD2 (5 bases each). The germline V gene has CDR1 MDHEN and CDR2 SYDVKM. The CDR3 loop spans 12 amino acids. The germline V and J ends were trimmed by 6 bases and 5 bases, with 11 bases remaining between them. In DNA form, the CDR3 reads TGTGCCAGCAGGACCCTGGGGGACGAGCAGTACTTC. Translation gives CASRTLGDEQYF.

With respect to this clonotype: This sequence may be a read error, since a much larger clone differs from it by one base. The chain is built from TRBV10-3 and TRBJ2-2; 11 nucleotides align to TRBD2. Germline trimming cut 5 bases from V and 1 base from J; bases unmatched to any gene: 9. From germline, CDR1 is ENHRY and CDR2 SYGVKD. The CDR3 is 18 residues long. This chain's CDR3 is CAISSGLAASLNTGELFF. Here the CDR3 DNA reads TGTGCCATCAGTTCGGGACTAGCGGCCTCCTTGAACACCGGGGAGCTGTTTTTT.

This clonotype was picked up many times. The V and J genes are TRBV6-1 and TRBJ1-2, with a weak D call TRBD1 (5 bases). Deletions cut 3 bases from V and 5 bases from J, with 10 bases between. This CDR3 spans 13 amino acids. The germline V gene encodes CDR1 MNHNS and CDR2 SASEGT. CDR3 sequence reads: CASSDGAAYGYTF. For the CDR3, the DNA is TGTGCCAGCAGTGACGGGGCAGCTTATGGCTACACCTTC.

This clonotype was seen ten or more times. V usage is TRBV28 and J usage is TRBJ2-5, with TRBD1 matching over 10 bases. Germline CDR1 is MDHEN and CDR2 is SYDVKM. Losses at the gene ends were 4 bases for V and 5 bases for J; bases not matched to a gene: 10. The CDR3 runs 16 residues. CDR3 in DNA: TGTGCCAGCAGTTCCAGGACAGGGGGAGGGCGGGAGACCCAGTACTTC. This encodes CASSSRTGGGRETQYF. The complete variable domain, with remaining parts taken from reference TRBV28 and TRBJ2-5, reads DVKVTQSSRYLVKRTGEKVFLECVQDMDHENMFWYRQDPGLGLRLIYFSYDVKMKEKGDIPEGYSVSREKKERFSLILESASTNQTSMYLCASSSRTGGGRETQYFGPGTRLLVL.

This clonotype appeared many times. V is TRBV6-2 or TRBV6-3 and J is TRBJ1-4; tentative D call: TRBD1 (5 bases). The CDR3 has 16 amino acids. The V end lost 2 bases, the J end lost 4 bases, and 14 bases lay between the germline ends. In germline, CDR1 is MNHEY, CDR2 SVGEGT. The CDR3 region is CASSYGADGNNEKLFF. CDR3 sequence (DNA): TGTGCCAGCAGTTACGGGGCAGACGGAAATAATGAAAAACTGTTTTTT.